Shown below are 14 T cell receptor beta chains from a single sample sequenced in a study of blood T cell repertoires in COVID-19. Generated by immunoSEQ multiplex PCR, the TCRdb table keeps only in-frame clones and is missing some. The sample consists of about 97,000 clones, around 90% of them appearing once. The sequenced material came from peripheral blood. Receptor source: a man aged 45 to 65 with COVID-19, enrolled during active disease.

The chain recombines TRBV7-6 with TRBJ1-2; D ambiguous. This CDR3 contains 15 residues. CDR1 SGHVS and CDR2 FNYEAQ come from the germline V gene. V lost 1 base and J 2 bases, leaving 11 bases between the germline ends. The CDR3 nucleotides are TGTGCCAGCAGCTTAGGCCCAATAGTAAACTATGGCTACACCTTC. Its translation is CASSLGPIVNYGYTF.

This rearrangement joins TRBV18 to TRBJ2-1; 13 bases map to TRBD2. Trimming at V came to 8 bases and at J to 7 bases, leaving 5 bases not matched to a gene. The germline V gene encodes CDR1 KGHSH and CDR2 LQKENI. The CDR3 is made up of 14 amino acids. The CDR3: CASATSGGVNEQFF. CDR3 coding DNA: TGTGCCAGCGCTACTAGCGGGGGGGTGAATGAGCAGTTCTTC.

V and J are TRBV15 and TRBJ2-1; perhaps TRBD2 as D (6 bases). The CDR3 is made up of 13 amino acids. V lost 2 bases, J lost 6 bases, and 8 bases lay in between. Germline CDR1 reads LNHNV; CDR2 reads YYDKDF (reference sequence). The CDR3 DNA follows: TGTGCCACCAGCAGAACTAGCCGCAATGAGCAGTTCTTC. It encodes CATSRTSRNEQFF.

CDR3 bases: TGTGCCAGCAGCTTGCGGCTTGGCAGGCAAGAGACCCAGTACTTC. This encodes CASSLRLGRQETQYF. V is TRBV5-8 and J is TRBJ2-5; D not resolved. V was cut by 1 base and J by 2 bases, with 12 bases left in between. The CDR3 runs to 15 residues. CDR1 and CDR2 from the germline V gene are SGHTS and YDEGEE.

This clone was found a few times. The genes are TRBV25-1 and TRBJ1-6; the D gene is possibly TRBD1 (6 bases). The germline V gene has CDR1 MGHDK and CDR2 SYGVNS. The CDR3 is made up of 15 amino acids. The V gene lost 8 bases and the J gene lost 5 bases, with 16 bases spanning the gap. The CDR3 protein is CASRATGHNNSPLHF. The DNA for the CDR3 is TGTGCCAGCCGCGCGACGGGACACAATAATTCACCCCTCCACTTT.

Only one count was recorded for this clone. The V call is TRBV5-4, the J call TRBJ1-2; perhaps TRBD1 as D (6 bases). Germline V gives CDR1 SGHNT, CDR2 YYREEE (reference sequence). This CDR3 region has 14 residues. V dropped 1 base and J dropped 6 bases, with 13 bases sitting between them. CDR3 protein: CASSLKAGVDGYTF. The CDR3 DNA sequence: TGTGCCAGCAGCTTGAAGGCAGGGGTAGATGGCTACACCTTC.

The J gene is TRBJ1-1, the V gene TRBV7-9, with a tentative D call TRBD1 (5 bases). V was trimmed by 5 bases and J by 0 bases, leaving 22 bases between them. Germline V CDR1 and CDR2: SEHNR, FQNEAQ (reference sequence). This CDR3 contains 18 residues. DNA of the CDR3: TGTGCCAGCAGCGCCGGGAGCCAGGGACTTAACTTGAACACTGAAGCTTTCTTT. Its protein is CASSAGSQGLNLNTEAFF.

The sample holds one count of this clone. The chain recombines TRBV9 with TRBJ2-5; 8 nucleotides agree with TRBD1. J was trimmed by 5 bases and V by 4 bases; bases with no gene match: 4. The CDR3 covers 13 residues. Germline V lookup: CDR1 SGDLS, CDR2 YYNGEE. CDR3 coding DNA: TGTGCCAGCAGCCCTTGGACAGGGGAGACCCAGTACTTC. It specifies CASSPWTGETQYF.

The V gene is TRBV6-1, the J gene TRBJ1-2, with D maybe TRBD1 (5 bases). The CDR3 length is 15 residues. Germline V gene sequence: CDR1 MNHNS, CDR2 SASEGT. V was shortened by 4 bases and J by 1 base, with 13 bases between the two germline ends. CDR3 sequence reads: CASSGRGTVNYGYTF. In DNA, the CDR3 is TGTGCCAGCAGTGGTAGAGGGACTGTTAACTATGGCTACACCTTC.

The rearrangement joins TRBV6-2 or TRBV6-3 to TRBJ1-1; D call uncertain. The V end lost 0 bases, the J end lost 0 bases, and 8 bases lay between the germline ends. CDR1 is MNHEY, CDR2 SVGEGT, per germline. The CDR3 is made up of 15 amino acids. In DNA form, the CDR3 reads TGTGCCAGCAGTTACTCGATAACGGTGAACACTGAAGCTTTCTTT. Protein: CASSYSITVNTEAFF.

This clone has just one count. The chain is built from TRBV5-1 and TRBJ2-2, with D possibly matching TRBD2 (5 bases). Germline-derived CDR1 and CDR2 are SGHRS and YFSETQ. The CDR3 is made up of 14 amino acids. Trimming stripped 4 bases from V and 4 bases from J, with 11 bases between. This CDR3 is CASSPGVTTGELFF. The CDR3 nucleotides are TGCGCCAGCAGCCCCGGGGTTACCACCGGGGAGCTGTTTTTT.

The V gene is TRBV11-3, the J gene TRBJ2-1; D is undetermined. In germline, CDR1 is SGHNT, CDR2 YENEEA. The length of the CDR3 is 14 residues. The V and J ends lost 0 bases and 5 bases respectively, with 8 bases between them. In DNA form, the CDR3 reads TGTGCCAGCAGCTTAGACAGATTCAACAATGAGCAGTTCTTC. This codes for CASSLDRFNNEQFF.

The V and J genes are TRBV5-1 and TRBJ1-1; tentative D call: TRBD1 (5 bases). CDR1 and CDR2 (germline): SGHRS, YFSETQ. Trimming pared 1 base from V and 4 bases from J, leaving 17 bases between. CDR3 length equals 16 residues. For the CDR3, the DNA is TGCGCCAGCAGCTTGTCCGGGACTGACGGAAGCACTGAAGCTTTCTTT. It codes for CASSLSGTDGSTEAFF.

This rearrangement joins TRBV23-1 to TRBJ1-6; 8 bases are shared with TRBD1. TRBV23-1 falls under the ORF class, with uncertain function. This CDR3 has 14 residues. Trimming at V came to 8 bases and at J to 6 bases, leaving 6 bases not matched to a gene. CDR3 in amino acids: CASATRGPNSPLHF. The CDR3 nucleotides read TGCGCCAGCGCCACCAGGGGGCCTAATTCACCCCTCCACTTT.